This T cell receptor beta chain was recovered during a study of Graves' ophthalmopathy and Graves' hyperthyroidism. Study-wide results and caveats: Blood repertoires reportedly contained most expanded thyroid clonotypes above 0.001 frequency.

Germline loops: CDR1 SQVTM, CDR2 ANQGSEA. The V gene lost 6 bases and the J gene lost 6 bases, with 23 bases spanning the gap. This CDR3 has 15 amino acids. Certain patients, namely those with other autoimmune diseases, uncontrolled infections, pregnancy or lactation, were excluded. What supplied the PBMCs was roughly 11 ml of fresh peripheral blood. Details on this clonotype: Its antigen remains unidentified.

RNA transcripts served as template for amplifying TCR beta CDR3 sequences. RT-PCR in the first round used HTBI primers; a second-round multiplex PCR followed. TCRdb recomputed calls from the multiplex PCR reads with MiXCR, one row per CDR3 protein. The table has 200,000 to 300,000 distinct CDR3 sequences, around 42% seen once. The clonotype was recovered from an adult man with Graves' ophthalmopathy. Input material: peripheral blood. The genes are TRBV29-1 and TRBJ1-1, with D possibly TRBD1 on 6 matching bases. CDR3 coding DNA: TGCAGCGTCACCACAGGGATGGAGGGTAGAGCTGAAGCTTTCTTT. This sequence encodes CSVTTGMEGRAEAFF.